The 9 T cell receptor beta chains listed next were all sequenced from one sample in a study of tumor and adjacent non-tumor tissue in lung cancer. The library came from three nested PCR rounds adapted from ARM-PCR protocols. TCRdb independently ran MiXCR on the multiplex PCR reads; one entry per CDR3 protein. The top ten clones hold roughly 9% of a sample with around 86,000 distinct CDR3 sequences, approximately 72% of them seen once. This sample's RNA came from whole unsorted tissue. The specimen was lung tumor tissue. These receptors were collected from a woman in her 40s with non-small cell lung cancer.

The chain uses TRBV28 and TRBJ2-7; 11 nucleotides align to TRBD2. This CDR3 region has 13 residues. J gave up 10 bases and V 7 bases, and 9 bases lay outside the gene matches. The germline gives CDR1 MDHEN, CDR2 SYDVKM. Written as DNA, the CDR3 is TGTGCCAGCAAGGGACTAGCGGTACTCAAACAGTACTTC. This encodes CASKGLAVLKQYF. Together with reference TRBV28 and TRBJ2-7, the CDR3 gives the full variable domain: DVKVTQSSRYLVKRTGEKVFLECVQDMDHENMFWYRQDPGLGLRLIYFSYDVKMKEKGDIPEGYSVSREKKERFSLILESASTNQTSMYLCASKGLAVLKQYFGPGTRLTVT.

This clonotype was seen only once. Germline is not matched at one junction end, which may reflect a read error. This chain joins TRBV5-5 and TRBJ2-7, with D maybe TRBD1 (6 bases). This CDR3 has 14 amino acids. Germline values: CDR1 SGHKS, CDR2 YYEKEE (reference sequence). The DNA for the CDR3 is TGTGTCAGCAGCTTTAGCTACAGGGCGTACGAGCAGTGCTTC. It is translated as CVSSFSYRAYEQCF.

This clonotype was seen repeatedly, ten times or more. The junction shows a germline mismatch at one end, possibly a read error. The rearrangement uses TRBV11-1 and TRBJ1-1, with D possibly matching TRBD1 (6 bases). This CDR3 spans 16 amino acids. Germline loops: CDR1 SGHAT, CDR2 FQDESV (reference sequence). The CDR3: CASSLMGGSVNIEAFF. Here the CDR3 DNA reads TGTGCCAGCAGCTTGATGGGGGGCTCGGTGAACATTGAAGCTTTCTTT.

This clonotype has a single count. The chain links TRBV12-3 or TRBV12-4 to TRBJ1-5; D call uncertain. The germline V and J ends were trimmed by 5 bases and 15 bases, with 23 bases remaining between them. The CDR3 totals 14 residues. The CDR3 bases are TGTGCCAGCAGTCTCCTAGGCTTCAATAAGCCCTGGCATTTT. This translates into CASSLLGFNKPWHF.

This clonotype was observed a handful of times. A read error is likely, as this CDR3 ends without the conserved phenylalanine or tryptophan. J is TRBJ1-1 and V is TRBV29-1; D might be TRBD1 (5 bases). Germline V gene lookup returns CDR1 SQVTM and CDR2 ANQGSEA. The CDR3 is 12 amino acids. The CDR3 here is CNVRAGFTEAFL. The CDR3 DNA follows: TGCAACGTTCGAGCAGGGTTCACTGAAGCTTTCTTA.

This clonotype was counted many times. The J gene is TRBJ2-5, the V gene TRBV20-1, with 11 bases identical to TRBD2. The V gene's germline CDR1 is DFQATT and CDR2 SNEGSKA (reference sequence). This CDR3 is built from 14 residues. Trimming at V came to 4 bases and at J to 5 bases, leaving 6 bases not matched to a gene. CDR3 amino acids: CSAIGLAGYETQYF. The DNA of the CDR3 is TGCAGTGCTATAGGACTAGCGGGTTATGAGACCCAGTACTTC.

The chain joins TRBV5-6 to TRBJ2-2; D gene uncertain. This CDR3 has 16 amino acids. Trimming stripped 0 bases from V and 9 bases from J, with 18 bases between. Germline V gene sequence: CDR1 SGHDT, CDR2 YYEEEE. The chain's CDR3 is CASSLAMAEPPRELFF. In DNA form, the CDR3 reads TGTGCCAGCAGCTTGGCCATGGCCGAGCCGCCCAGGGAGCTGTTTTTT.

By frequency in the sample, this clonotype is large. The CDR3 loop reads CASSPGRELAKNIQYF. The CDR3, as DNA: TGTGCCAGCAGCCCGGGGCGGGAGTTAGCCAAAAACATTCAGTACTTC. The rearrangement links TRBV11-2 to TRBJ2-4, with 7 bases that match TRBD2. Germline V gives CDR1 SGHAT, CDR2 FQNNGV. This CDR3 has 16 amino acids. After removal of 5 bases from V and 0 bases from J, the junction contained 7 bases not matched to a gene.

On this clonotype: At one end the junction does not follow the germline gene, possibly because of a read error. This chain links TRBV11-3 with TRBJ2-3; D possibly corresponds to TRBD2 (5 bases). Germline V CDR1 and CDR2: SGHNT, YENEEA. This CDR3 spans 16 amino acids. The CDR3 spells CDSSLQTEGRIDMQYF. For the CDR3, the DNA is TGTGACAGCAGCCTTCAAACAGAGGGAAGGATAGATATGCAGTATTTT.